This is a list of T cell receptor beta chains from one sample in a study of T cell responses to AZD1222 COVID-19 vaccine. This table comes from immunoSEQ multiplex PCR, and its TCRdb copy is limited to in-frame clones, with some not included. The table lists 55,000 to 65,000 clones, over 75% of them singletons, with under 15% in the top ten. The starting material was peripheral blood, obtained on day 0 of AZD1222 vaccination. These receptors were taken from an adult in good health. Both conserved end residues are part of each CDR3. The D gene is left open where the match is weak. Clone size is given for some rows only: seen once, a few or many times, or a class if the clone is expanded.

D gene: TRBD1; V gene: TRBV30; J gene: TRBJ2-7; clone size: -; CDR3 protein: CAWSVGTGISYEQYF; CDR3 DNA: TGTGCCTGGAGTGTAGGGACAGGGATCTCCTACGAGCAGTACTTC
D gene: -; V gene: TRBV30; J gene: TRBJ1-1; clone size: -; CDR3 protein: CAWRGLTMNTEAFF; CDR3 DNA: TGTGCCTGGAGGGGGCTGACTATGAACACTGAAGCTTTCTTT
D gene: -; V gene: TRBV6-5; J gene: TRBJ2-7; clone size: -; CDR3 protein: CASGQGYSYEQYF; CDR3 DNA: TGTGCCAGCGGGCAGGGGTACTCCTACGAGCAGTACTTC
D gene: TRBD1; V gene: TRBV7-2; J gene: TRBJ1-2; clone size: -; CDR3 protein: CASSFRQGFGGYTF; CDR3 DNA: TGTGCCAGCAGCTTCCGACAGGGGTTCGGTGGCTACACCTTC
D gene: -; V gene: TRBV7-9; J gene: TRBJ2-7; clone size: -; CDR3 protein: CASSITGSGSYEQYF; CDR3 DNA: TGTGCCAGCAGCATAACAGGGTCCGGCTCCTACGAGCAGTACTTC
D gene: -; V gene: TRBV2; J gene: TRBJ1-6; clone size: -; CDR3 protein: CASSDQPRNSPLHF; CDR3 DNA: TGTGCCAGCAGCGACCAGCCCAGAAATTCACCCCTCCACTTT
D gene: TRBD1; V gene: TRBV18; J gene: TRBJ2-1; clone size: -; CDR3 protein: CASSPRGPGEQFF; CDR3 DNA: TGTGCCAGCTCTCCCAGGGGGCCCGGTGAGCAGTTCTTC
D gene: -; V gene: TRBV18; J gene: TRBJ2-1; clone size: -; CDR3 protein: CASSPVTRGRGGNEQFF; CDR3 DNA: TGTGCCAGCTCACCGGTAACACGGGGGCGTGGTGGCAATGAGCAGTTCTTC
D gene: TRBD2; V gene: TRBV4-1; J gene: TRBJ2-3; clone size: -; CDR3 protein: CASSFYPGLARSGDTQYF; CDR3 DNA: TGCGCCAGCAGCTTTTATCCGGGACTAGCAAGGTCCGGGGATACGCAGTATTTT
D gene: -; V gene: TRBV11-2; J gene: TRBJ1-1; clone size: -; CDR3 protein: CASSPRGVVNTEAFF; CDR3 DNA: TGTGCCAGCAGCCCCCGAGGGGTCGTGAACACTGAAGCTTTCTTT
D gene: TRBD2; V gene: TRBV18; J gene: TRBJ2-7; clone size: -; CDR3 protein: CASSPGLAGRLDEQYF; CDR3 DNA: TGTGCCAGCTCACCCGGACTAGCGGGGAGGCTAGACGAGCAGTACTTC
D gene: TRBD1; V gene: TRBV19; J gene: TRBJ1-1; clone size: -; CDR3 protein: CASSIRDRGPMNTEAFF; CDR3 DNA: TGTGCCAGTAGTATCCGGGACAGGGGGCCCATGAACACTGAAGCTTTCTTT
D gene: -; V gene: TRBV7-9; J gene: TRBJ1-5; clone size: -; CDR3 protein: CASSPSGFGNQPQHF; CDR3 DNA: TGTGCCAGCAGCCCTTCGGGGTTCGGCAATCAGCCCCAGCATTTT
D gene: TRBD1; V gene: TRBV3-1/TRBV3-2; J gene: TRBJ1-3; clone size: -; CDR3 protein: CASSQDHPQGMAGNTIYF; CDR3 DNA: TGTGCCAGCAGCCAAGATCACCCACAGGGGATGGCTGGAAACACCATATATTTT
D gene: -; V gene: TRBV5-1; J gene: TRBJ2-1; clone size: -; CDR3 protein: CASSWGRRGGSYNEQFF; CDR3 DNA: TGCGCCAGCAGCTGGGGTAGGAGGGGTGGGTCCTACAATGAGCAGTTCTTC
D gene: -; V gene: TRBV6-5; J gene: TRBJ1-1; clone size: -; CDR3 protein: CASRGGVMNTEAFF; CDR3 DNA: TGTGCCAGCCGGGGGGGAGTCATGAACACTGAAGCTTTCTTT
D gene: TRBD1; V gene: TRBV19; J gene: TRBJ2-6; clone size: once; CDR3 protein: CASRPGQGGMAGANVLTF; CDR3 DNA: TGTGCCAGTAGGCCGGGACAGGGAGGAATGGCTGGGGCCAACGTCCTGACTTTC
D gene: -; V gene: TRBV7-2; J gene: TRBJ1-6; clone size: -; CDR3 protein: CASTPSGPGTNSPLHF; CDR3 DNA: TGTGCCAGCACCCCCTCGGGGCCGGGGACGAATTCACCCCTCCACTTT
D gene: TRBD2; V gene: TRBV11-2; J gene: TRBJ2-1; clone size: -; CDR3 protein: CASSLAGGFLNEQFF; CDR3 DNA: TGTGCCAGCAGCCTAGCGGGAGGTTTCCTCAATGAGCAGTTCTTC
D gene: TRBD2; V gene: TRBV3-1/TRBV3-2; J gene: TRBJ2-7; clone size: -; CDR3 protein: CASSRLAPSYEQYF; CDR3 DNA: TGTGCCAGCAGCCGACTAGCGCCAAGCTACGAGCAGTACTTC
D gene: -; V gene: TRBV7-2; J gene: TRBJ2-2; clone size: -; CDR3 protein: CASSLGGLATGELFF; CDR3 DNA: TGTGCCAGCAGCTTAGGAGGGCTAGCAACCGGGGAGCTGTTTTTT
D gene: -; V gene: TRBV7-3; J gene: TRBJ1-2; clone size: -; CDR3 protein: CASSGGGRTGVYGYTF; CDR3 DNA: TGTGCCAGCAGCGGCGGAGGGAGGACGGGGGTCTATGGCTACACCTTC
D gene: -; V gene: TRBV29-1; J gene: TRBJ2-5; clone size: -; CDR3 protein: CSAKESQETQYF; CDR3 DNA: TGCAGCGCAAAAGAATCCCAAGAGACCCAGTACTTC
D gene: TRBD2; V gene: TRBV4-2; J gene: TRBJ2-7; clone size: -; CDR3 protein: CASSQEISGRRSYEQYF; CDR3 DNA: TGTGCCAGCAGCCAAGAGATTAGCGGGAGGCGCTCCTACGAGCAGTACTTC
D gene: -; V gene: TRBV1; J gene: TRBJ2-1; clone size: -; CDR3 protein: CTSSQRPYCLNEQFF; CDR3 DNA: TGCACCAGCAGCCAGAGACCGTATTGCCTAAATGAGCAGTTCTTC
D gene: -; V gene: TRBV7-2; J gene: TRBJ1-1; clone size: -; CDR3 protein: CASSKGTGHLNTEAFF; CDR3 DNA: TGTGCCAGCAGCAAAGGGACGGGACACTTGAACACTGAAGCTTTCTTT
D gene: -; V gene: TRBV7-2; J gene: TRBJ1-2; clone size: -; CDR3 protein: CASSLRMYGYTF; CDR3 DNA: TGTGCCAGCAGCCTAAGGATGTATGGCTACACCTTC
D gene: -; V gene: TRBV5-6; J gene: TRBJ1-2; clone size: -; CDR3 protein: CASSLVQLYGYTF; CDR3 DNA: TGTGCCAGCAGCTTGGTTCAGCTGTATGGCTACACCTTC
D gene: -; V gene: TRBV18; J gene: TRBJ2-7; clone size: -; CDR3 protein: CASSGGGSPLDEQYF; CDR3 DNA: TGTGCCAGCTCAGGGGGCGGGAGTCCGCTCGACGAGCAGTACTTC
D gene: -; V gene: TRBV5-6; J gene: TRBJ2-7; clone size: -; CDR3 protein: CASSLGVGLGSYEQYF; CDR3 DNA: TGTGCCAGCAGCTTGGGGGTCGGACTGGGCTCCTACGAGCAGTACTTC
D gene: TRBD2; V gene: TRBV9; J gene: TRBJ2-1; clone size: -; CDR3 protein: CASSAEVGAHGTSGEQFF; CDR3 DNA: TGTGCCAGCAGCGCGGAGGTGGGGGCCCATGGGACTAGCGGAGAGCAGTTCTTC
D gene: -; V gene: TRBV19; J gene: TRBJ2-3; clone size: once; CDR3 protein: CASSTVLGSTDTQYF; CDR3 DNA: TGTGCCAGTAGTACGGTCTTGGGTAGCACAGATACGCAGTATTTT
D gene: TRBD2; V gene: TRBV11-2; J gene: TRBJ2-1; clone size: -; CDR3 protein: CASSLAASGSNNEQFF; CDR3 DNA: TGTGCCAGCAGCTTAGCGGCTAGCGGGAGTAACAATGAGCAGTTCTTC
D gene: -; V gene: TRBV7-8; J gene: TRBJ2-7; clone size: -; CDR3 protein: CASSLAGGYEQYF; CDR3 DNA: TGTGCCAGCAGCTTAGCGGGAGGCTACGAGCAGTACTTC
D gene: TRBD1; V gene: TRBV10-2; J gene: TRBJ1-2; clone size: -; CDR3 protein: CASGTGLNYGYTF; CDR3 DNA: TGCGCCAGCGGGACAGGGCTAAACTATGGCTACACCTTC
D gene: -; V gene: TRBV10-3; J gene: TRBJ1-1; clone size: few; CDR3 protein: CAISVKEGSPNTEAFF; CDR3 DNA: TGTGCCATCAGTGTAAAGGAGGGTTCGCCGAACACTGAAGCTTTCTTT
D gene: -; V gene: TRBV6-6; J gene: TRBJ1-3; clone size: -; CDR3 protein: CASSGPSGNTIYF; CDR3 DNA: TGTGCCAGCTCTGGGCCTTCGGGAAACACCATATATTTT
D gene: -; V gene: TRBV18; J gene: TRBJ1-2; clone size: -; CDR3 protein: CASSPPGAYGYTF; CDR3 DNA: TGTGCCAGCTCACCACCGGGGGCCTATGGCTACACCTTC
D gene: -; V gene: TRBV30; J gene: TRBJ2-3; clone size: -; CDR3 protein: CAWSALVGDTQYF; CDR3 DNA: TGTGCCTGGAGTGCCCTGGTGGGAGATACGCAGTATTTT
D gene: TRBD2; V gene: TRBV24-1; J gene: TRBJ2-1; clone size: medium-sized; CDR3 protein: CATSLAGFESEQFF; CDR3 DNA: TGTGCCACCAGTTTAGCGGGATTTGAGAGTGAGCAGTTCTTC